This TCR beta chain was sequenced in a study of T cell responses to AZD1222 COVID-19 vaccine. Notes on the study in general: Only a handful of individuals given AZD1222 were seropositive at baseline.

Here immunoSEQ multiplex PCR was the method, and the copy in TCRdb shows in-frame clones only, minus some. This sample has under 100,000 clones; approximately 83% occur once, and the top ten carry 9% to 14%. Samples with a second dose at about 4 or about 12 weeks were pooled together. Notes on this clone: Its antigen remains unknown.

With 4 bases clipped from V and 7 bases from J, the junction kept 11 bases outside the gene matches. The germline V gene encodes CDR1 SGHDT and CDR2 YYEEEE. This CDR3 is built from 15 residues. J is TRBJ2-1 and V is TRBV5-6, with 7 bases identical to TRBD1. The specimen comprised peripheral blood, sampled 28 days after the second AZD1222 dose. The TCR sequence derives from an adult who received the AZD1222 COVID-19 vaccine. CDR3 nucleotides: TGTGCCAGCAGCCCCTATGGAGACAGGGCGAATGAGCAGTTCTTC. It specifies CASSPYGDRANEQFF.